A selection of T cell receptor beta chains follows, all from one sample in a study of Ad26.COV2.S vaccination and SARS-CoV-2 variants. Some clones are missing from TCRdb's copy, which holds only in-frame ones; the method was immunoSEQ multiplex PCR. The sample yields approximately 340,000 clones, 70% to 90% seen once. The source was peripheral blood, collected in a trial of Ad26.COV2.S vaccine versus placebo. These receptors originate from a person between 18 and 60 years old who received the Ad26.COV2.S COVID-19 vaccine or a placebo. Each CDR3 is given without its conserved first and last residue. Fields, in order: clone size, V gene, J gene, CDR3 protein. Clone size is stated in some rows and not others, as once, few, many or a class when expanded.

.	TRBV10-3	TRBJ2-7	AISERQGNYEQY
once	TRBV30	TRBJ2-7	AWSTLAGNSYEQY
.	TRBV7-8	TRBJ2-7	ASSGRLARQQY
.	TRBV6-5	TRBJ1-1	ASSYHSRTEAF
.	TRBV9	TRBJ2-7	ASSVQAASYEQY
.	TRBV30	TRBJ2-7	AWIMAINEQY
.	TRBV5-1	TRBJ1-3	ASSLAGGRAGNTIY
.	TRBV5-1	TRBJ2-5	ASNMGLGETQY
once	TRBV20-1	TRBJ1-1	SASPGSVAEAF
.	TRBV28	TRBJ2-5	ASSGPGHRGVETQY
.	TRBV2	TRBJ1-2	ASRPGQGRGGYT
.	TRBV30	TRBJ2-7	AWGIHEQY
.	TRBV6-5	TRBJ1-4	ASRKDRAGSEKLF
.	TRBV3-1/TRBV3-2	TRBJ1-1	ASSQGSRNDEAF
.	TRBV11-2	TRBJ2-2	ASSLVAGGPAGELF
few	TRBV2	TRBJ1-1	ASSQQGVVNTEAF
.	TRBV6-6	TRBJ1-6	ASRRLRELYNSPLH
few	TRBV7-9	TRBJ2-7	ASSHNSRTGIEQY
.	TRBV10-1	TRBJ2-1	ASSVWLGDNEQF
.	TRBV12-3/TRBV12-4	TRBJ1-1	ASSFPRGEAF
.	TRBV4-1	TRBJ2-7	ASSQEEGTSSEQY
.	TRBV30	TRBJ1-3	AWSVERGRRGNTIY
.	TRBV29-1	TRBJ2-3	SVGASGGTDTQY
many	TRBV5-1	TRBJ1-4	ASSLEGRPTNEKLF
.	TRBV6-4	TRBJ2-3	ASSAGTSVDTQY
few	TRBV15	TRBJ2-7	ATSLRTGSYEQY
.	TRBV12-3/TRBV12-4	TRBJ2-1	ASSFQIYNEQF
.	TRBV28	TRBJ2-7	ASSPGLAGGYEQY
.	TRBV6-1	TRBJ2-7	ASSPGTVGEQY
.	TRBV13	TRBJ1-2	ASSVRQGASYT
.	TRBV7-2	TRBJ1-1	ASSLRQNTEAF
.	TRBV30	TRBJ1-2	AWGDRGVGGYT
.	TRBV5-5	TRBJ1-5	ASSLDGTGGQQPQH
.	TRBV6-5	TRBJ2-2	ASSYDRGVGELF
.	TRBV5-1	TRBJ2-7	ASSLAVLKGYEQY
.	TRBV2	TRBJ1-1	ASSGTGNYEAF
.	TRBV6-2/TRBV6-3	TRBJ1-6	ASSLGSTGSYNSPLH
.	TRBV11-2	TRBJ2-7	ASSLLGLSGLVAYEQY
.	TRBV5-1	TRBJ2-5	ASSLGVGGLVGETQY
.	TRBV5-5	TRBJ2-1	ASSLAPGSFNEQF
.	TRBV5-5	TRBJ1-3	ASSLYQWSADTIY